Reported below is one T cell receptor (beta chain). The target of this receptor is not known. A much larger clone lies a single base off, so this may be a read error. All patients had node-negative disease on CT and PET/CT, and none had a history of other malignancies or had previously received chemotherapy or radiotherapy. At each of two time points, around 5.7 milliliters of peripheral venous blood were collected in EDTA tubes. Ficoll-Paque Plus density-gradient centrifugation was used to isolate PBMCs. Immediately after collection, samples were stored at -80 degrees C until analysis. The CDR3 sequence holds 15 residues, the cysteine and phenylalanine included. Just CDR3 DNA is preserved here, 45 bases in frame from base 1. CDR1 SGHKS and CDR2 YYEKEE are derived from the germline V gene (reference sequence). Trimming at the junction amounts to 0 bases on V and 3 bases on J, and the germline ends lie 13 bases apart.

The sample belongs to a study of prognosis after radiotherapy for stage I lung cancer (dated by TCRdb to the early 2020s). About the study as a whole: Around 18 stage I NSCLC patients were enrolled in Nanjing, China, between 2018 and January 2019. In fourteen patients the disease was a newly diagnosed primary stage I lung tumor, whereas five had oligometastatic NSCLC following surgical resection of the primary tumor. All patients were regarded as medically inoperable, because of comorbidities in more than ten patients and refusal of surgery in several patients. The cohort was made up of some 12 men and a handful of women, with a median age of roughly 79 years and an age range of roughly 50 to 95 years. Tumor histology was squamous cell carcinoma in seven patients and adenocarcinoma in under 15. Using image-guided IMRT or VMAT, SBRT was delivered in 3 to 5 fractions at a biologically effective dose of at least 100 Gy. SBRT was not combined with any concurrent therapy in any patient. After SBRT, distant metastases developed in about 20% of the 19 patients at a median of approximately 7 months, while the remaining 15 patients had no significant progression. This study profiled peripheral blood TCR beta repertoires from stage I NSCLC patients before and after stereotactic body radiotherapy and linked the repertoires to distant failure. The study sequenced some 38 blood samples from some 20 patients, one before and one after SBRT per patient. What the study reported, not specific to this receptor: Differences by metastasis status were reportedly seen in TRBV and TRBJ usage frequencies, involving two V genes at baseline and, after SBRT, nine V genes and two J genes. Unique TCR clone counts fell after SBRT (median about 10,000 before versus more than 6,500 after; Wilcoxon paired P=0.011). Post-SBRT Shannon entropy and its change from baseline were lower in patients who developed distant metastases; baseline Shannon entropy was not associated with metastases. The small cohort and short follow-up limited the study, so independent validation of the findings is needed. None of the reported P values were adjusted for multiple comparisons. No determination of tumor specificity was made for expanded TCR clones.

Two rounds of multiplex PCR were used to amplify the TCR beta CDR3 region from genomic DNA. In the first round of PCR, primers specific to each TRBV and TRBJ gene were used, and the primer sequences are filed in Chinese patent CN105087789A. Universal primers were used in the second PCR round. The Roche High Pure PCR Template Preparation Kit was used to extract genomic DNA from frozen PBMCs. The libraries underwent paired-end sequencing with 151 bp reads on an Illumina HiSeq 3000. Per the original workflow: CutAdapt was used to discard raw reads that did not contain the multiplex PCR primer sequences. Using PEAR, the high-quality paired reads were merged into contigs. By alignment to reference sequences, MiXCR assigned TRB V, D and J gene segments to each contig. CDR3 sequences were clustered by base quality and sequence similarity to remove sequencing errors. Shannon entropy, normalized by the natural log of the productive TCR sequence number, served as the measure of diversity. Clonality was defined as one minus Shannon entropy divided by the natural log of the number of unique clonotypes. Progression-free survival cut-offs for repertoire metrics were chosen using the Youden index of ROC curves, with analyses run in R 3.5.3. TCRdb itself trimmed the public reads at Q25 with fastp, ran MiXCR and retained productive beta chains. Each entry is one CDR3 protein sequence, shown with its most common DNA and genes. These V and J calls originate from TCRdb's pipeline instead of the authors' own analysis. This sample comprises around 51,000 distinct CDR3 sequences, about a third of them detected only once. The ten largest clones capture under 9.5% of the sample.

The material was PBMCs, obtained before or after stereotactic body radiation therapy (not recorded which). The TCR comes from a donor aged 50 or older with non-small cell lung cancer. The sequence joins TRBV5-5 to TRBJ2-7; the D gene is perhaps TRBD1, on 5 matching bases. The DNA sequence is as follows: TGTGCCAGCAGCTTGGTGGCCCCCACAGGCTACGAGCAGTACTTC. Its coded protein is CASSLVAPTGYEQYF. Joined to the reference TRBV5-5 and TRBJ2-7 proteins, this CDR3 gives the full variable domain: DAGVTQSPTHLIKTRGQQVTLRCSPISGHKSVSWYQQVLGQGPQFIFQYYEKEERGRGNFPDRFSARQFPNYSSELNVNALLLGDSALYLCASSLVAPTGYEQYFGPGTRLTVT.